Below are 4 T cell receptor beta chains sequenced from a single sample in a study of cytomegalovirus exposure and HLA in healthy donors. PCR amplification relied on 60 Vbeta primers (plus 13 Jbeta primers). The method was immunoSEQ multiplex PCR; TCRdb's version includes in-frame clones alone and lacks a portion of them. This table has 140,000 to 150,000 clones, about 84% appearing once. Sequencing used PBMCs. All receptors come from a male donor in good health and CMV-seronegative.

Only a few counts were recorded for this clone. This chain connects TRBV2 to TRBJ1-2; the match to TRBD1 covers 9 bases. Germline assignment: CDR1 SNHLY and CDR2 FYNNEI. V was pared by 6 bases and J by 2 bases, with 4 bases of the junction left unmatched. The CDR3 covers 14 residues. The CDR3, as DNA: TGTGCCAGCAGAGCCGGACAGGGGAACTATGGCTACACCTTC. Translated: CASRAGQGNYGYTF.

The chain employs TRBV9 and TRBJ2-1; 12 nucleotides match TRBD1. The CDR3 is 16 amino acids. V was pared by 3 bases and J by 13 bases, with 14 bases of the junction left unmatched. CDR1 is SGDLS, CDR2 YYNGEE, per germline. Here the CDR3 reads CASSAGQGASGAEQFF. CDR3 in DNA: TGTGCCAGCAGCGCGGGACAGGGGGCATCCGGAGCGGAACAGTTCTTC.

The V gene is TRBV19, the J gene TRBJ1-1, with a possible D match to TRBD1 (6 bases). Germline CDR1 is LNHDA and CDR2 is SQIVND (reference sequence). V was cut by 3 bases and J by 5 bases, with 10 bases left in between. This CDR3 is built from 13 residues. CDR3 coding DNA: TGTGCCAGTAGTATCTTGGGGGCTACTGAAGCTTTCTTT. It encodes CASSILGATEAFF.

The V call is TRBV19, the J call TRBJ1-6, with a possible D match to TRBD1 (6 bases). CDR1 is LNHDA, CDR2 SQIVND, per germline (reference sequence). This CDR3 has 14 residues. Trimming took off 0 bases at V and 14 bases at J, with 14 bases between the two ends. CDR3 sequence: CASSIDGGATALHF. In DNA form, the CDR3 reads TGTGCCAGTAGTATAGATGGGGGGGCTACGGCCCTCCACTTT.